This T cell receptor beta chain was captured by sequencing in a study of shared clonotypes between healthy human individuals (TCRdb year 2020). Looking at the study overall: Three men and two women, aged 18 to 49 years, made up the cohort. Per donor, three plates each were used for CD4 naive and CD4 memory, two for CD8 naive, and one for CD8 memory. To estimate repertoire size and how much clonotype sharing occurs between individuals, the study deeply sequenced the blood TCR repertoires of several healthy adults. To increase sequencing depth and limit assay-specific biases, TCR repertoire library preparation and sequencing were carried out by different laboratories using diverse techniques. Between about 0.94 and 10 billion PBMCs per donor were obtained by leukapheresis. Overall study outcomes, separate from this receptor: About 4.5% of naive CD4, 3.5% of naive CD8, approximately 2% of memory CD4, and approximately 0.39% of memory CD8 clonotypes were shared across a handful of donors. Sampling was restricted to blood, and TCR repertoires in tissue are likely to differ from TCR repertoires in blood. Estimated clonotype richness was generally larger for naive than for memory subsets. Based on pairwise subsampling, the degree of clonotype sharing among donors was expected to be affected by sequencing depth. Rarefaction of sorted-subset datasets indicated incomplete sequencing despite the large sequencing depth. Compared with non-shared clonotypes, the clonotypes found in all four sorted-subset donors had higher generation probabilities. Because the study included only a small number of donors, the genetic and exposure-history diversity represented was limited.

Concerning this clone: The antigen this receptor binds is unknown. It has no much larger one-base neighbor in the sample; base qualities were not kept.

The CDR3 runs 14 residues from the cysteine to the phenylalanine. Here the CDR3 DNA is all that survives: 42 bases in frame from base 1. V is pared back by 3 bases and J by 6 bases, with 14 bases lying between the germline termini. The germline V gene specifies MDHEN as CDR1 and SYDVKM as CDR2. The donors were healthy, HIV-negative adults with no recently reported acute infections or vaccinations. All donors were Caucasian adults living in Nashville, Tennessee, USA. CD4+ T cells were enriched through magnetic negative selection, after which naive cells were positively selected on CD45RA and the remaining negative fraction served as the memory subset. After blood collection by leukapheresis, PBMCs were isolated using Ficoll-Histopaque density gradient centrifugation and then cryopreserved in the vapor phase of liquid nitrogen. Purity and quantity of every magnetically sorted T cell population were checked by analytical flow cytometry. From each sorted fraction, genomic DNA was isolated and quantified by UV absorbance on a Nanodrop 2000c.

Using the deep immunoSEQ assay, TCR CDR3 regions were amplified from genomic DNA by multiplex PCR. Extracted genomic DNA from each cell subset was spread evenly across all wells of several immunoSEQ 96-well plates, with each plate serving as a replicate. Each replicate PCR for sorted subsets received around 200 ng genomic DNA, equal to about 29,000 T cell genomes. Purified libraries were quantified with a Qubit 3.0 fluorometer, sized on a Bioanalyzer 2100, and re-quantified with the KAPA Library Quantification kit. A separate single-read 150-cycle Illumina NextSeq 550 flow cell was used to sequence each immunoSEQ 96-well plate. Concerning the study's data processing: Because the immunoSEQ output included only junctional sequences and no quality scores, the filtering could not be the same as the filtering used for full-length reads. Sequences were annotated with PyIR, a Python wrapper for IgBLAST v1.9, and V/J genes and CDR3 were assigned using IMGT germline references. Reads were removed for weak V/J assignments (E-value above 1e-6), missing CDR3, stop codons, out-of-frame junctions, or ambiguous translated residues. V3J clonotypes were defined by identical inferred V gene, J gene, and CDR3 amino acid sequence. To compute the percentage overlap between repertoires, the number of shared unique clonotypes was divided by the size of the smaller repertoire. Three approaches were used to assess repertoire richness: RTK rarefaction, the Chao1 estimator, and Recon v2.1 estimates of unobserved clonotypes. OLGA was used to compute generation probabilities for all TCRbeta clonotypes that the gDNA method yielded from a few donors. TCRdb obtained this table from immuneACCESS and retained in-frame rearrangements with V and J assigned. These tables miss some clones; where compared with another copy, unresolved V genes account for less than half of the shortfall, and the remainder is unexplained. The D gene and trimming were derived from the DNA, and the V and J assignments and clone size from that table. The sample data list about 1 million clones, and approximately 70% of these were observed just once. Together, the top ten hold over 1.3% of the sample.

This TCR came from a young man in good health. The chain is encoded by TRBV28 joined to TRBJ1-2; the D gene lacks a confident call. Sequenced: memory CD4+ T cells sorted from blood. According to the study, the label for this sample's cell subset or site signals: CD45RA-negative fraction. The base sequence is TGTGCCAGCAGTTTCGACGCACGGAGGGATGGCTACACCTTC. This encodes CASSFDARRDGYTF.